This record covers a single T cell receptor (beta chain). The CDR3 contains 14 residues. Germline V gene sequence: CDR1 SGHVS, CDR2 FQNEAQ. Trimming removed 3 bases at V and 5 bases at J, with 12 bases between. This specimen belongs to a study of T cell responses to AZD1222 COVID-19 vaccine. Only in-frame clones appear in the TCRdb table, and some are missing; sequencing was by immunoSEQ multiplex PCR. The sample lists tens of thousands of clones, about nine tenths occurring once. The genes are TRBV7-8 and TRBJ2-3; possibly TRBD1 or TRBD2 for D (6 bases each). This clonotype originated in an adult in good health. Source: peripheral blood, taken on day 0 of AZD1222 vaccination. The CDR3 loop is CASSLEGGGDTQYF. The DNA of the CDR3 is TGTGCCAGCAGCTTGGAGGGGGGTGGAGATACGCAGTATTTT.